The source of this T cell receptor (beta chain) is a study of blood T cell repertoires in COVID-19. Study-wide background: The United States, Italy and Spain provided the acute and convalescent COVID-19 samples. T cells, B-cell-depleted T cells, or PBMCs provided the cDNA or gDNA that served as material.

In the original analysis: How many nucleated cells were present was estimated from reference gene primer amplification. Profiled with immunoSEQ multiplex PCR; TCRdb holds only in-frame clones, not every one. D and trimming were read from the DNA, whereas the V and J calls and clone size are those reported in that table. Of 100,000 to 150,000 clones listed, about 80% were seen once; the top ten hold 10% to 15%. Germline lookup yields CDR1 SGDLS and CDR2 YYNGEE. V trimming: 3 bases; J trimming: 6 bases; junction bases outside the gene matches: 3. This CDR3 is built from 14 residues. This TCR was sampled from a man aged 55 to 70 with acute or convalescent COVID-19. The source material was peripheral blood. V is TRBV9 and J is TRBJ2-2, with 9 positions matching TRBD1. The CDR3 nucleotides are TGTGCCAGCAGCGCCTGGACAGGGGCCGGGGAGCTGTTTTTT. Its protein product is CASSAWTGAGELFF.